This paragraph covers one TCR beta chain sequence. The data originate from a study of blood T cell repertoires in COVID-19. Study-level background: The analysed material was cDNA or gDNA that came from T cells, B-cell-depleted T cells, or PBMCs.

In the original processing: Amplification of reference gene primers was used by the study to estimate nucleated cell counts. The repertoire was sequenced with immunoSEQ multiplex PCR; TCRdb's copy has only in-frame clones and lacks some. V, J and clone size are those of that table, while D and trimming were read from the DNA. The table shows 300,000 to 350,000 clones, with more than 70% occurring only once. CDR1 is SGDLS, CDR2 YYNGEE, per germline. There are 11 residues in the CDR3. Trimming removed 7 bases at V and 10 bases at J, with 12 bases between. This study enrolled people aged roughly 18 to 89 from about two dozen US geographic areas. A case of COVID-19 had been met by exposed participants within 2 weeks before study entry.

The chain combines TRBV9 with TRBJ2-1; possible D gene TRBD2, 6 bases. Source material: PBMCs or T cells enriched from blood (not recorded which). This receptor was identified in a woman in her 30s who had been exposed to COVID-19. The DNA of the CDR3 is TGTGCCAGCGGGTCTGGACTAGAGCAGTTCTTC. Amino acids: CASGSGLEQFF.